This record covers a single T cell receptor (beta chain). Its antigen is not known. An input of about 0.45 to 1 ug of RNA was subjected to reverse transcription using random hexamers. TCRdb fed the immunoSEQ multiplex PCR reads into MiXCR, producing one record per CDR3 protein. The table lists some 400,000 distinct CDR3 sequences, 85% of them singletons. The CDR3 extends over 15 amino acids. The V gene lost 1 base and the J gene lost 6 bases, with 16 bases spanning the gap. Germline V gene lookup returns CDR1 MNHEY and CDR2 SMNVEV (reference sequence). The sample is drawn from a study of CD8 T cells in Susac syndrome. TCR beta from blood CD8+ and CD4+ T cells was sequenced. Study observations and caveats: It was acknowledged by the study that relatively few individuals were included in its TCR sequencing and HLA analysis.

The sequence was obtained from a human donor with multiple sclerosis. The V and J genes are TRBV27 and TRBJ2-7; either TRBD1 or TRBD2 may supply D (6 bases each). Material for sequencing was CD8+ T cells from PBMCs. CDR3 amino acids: CASSLYRGAPSEQYF. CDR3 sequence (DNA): TGTGCCAGCAGTTTATATAGGGGGGCTCCAAGCGAGCAGTACTTC.